The present T cell receptor (beta chain) was sequenced within a study of shared clonotypes between healthy human individuals. Looking at the study overall: The study used three CD4 naive, three CD4 memory, two CD8 naive and one CD8 memory plate per donor. Broader study findings: Across a handful of donors, naive CD4 shared around 5.4%, naive CD8 3% to 3.5%, memory CD4 roughly 2.4%, memory CD8 0.4%. Non-shared clonotypes displayed generation probabilities falling below those of clonotypes present in all four donors. Sampling included only blood; tissue repertoires likely differ.

Germline V gene sequence: CDR1 MNHEY, CDR2 SMNVEV (reference sequence). This CDR3 is built from 13 residues. Trimming left V 3 bases short and J 1 base short, with 7 bases between. A note on this clone: The target antigen is unknown. Other nucleotide sequences from this sample produce the same CDR3.

Cells designated naive CD8 were CD45RO-negative and were positively selected for CCR7, with terminally differentiated effector memory CD45RA+ cells excluded. The data were produced by immunoSEQ multiplex PCR, yet TCRdb's version contains in-frame clones alone and is incomplete. The sample holds around 2.1 million clones, 93% seen once. Sequencing was carried out using naive CD8+ T cells from PBMCs. The origin of this receptor is a man in his late teens or twenties in good health. Some clones in this sample may be carry-over from other donors' samples. The rearrangement links TRBV27 to TRBJ2-7; a weak D match, TRBD2 (6 bases). The CDR3 spells CASSFSGSYEQYF. The CDR3 DNA reads as TGTGCCAGCAGTTTTAGCGGTTCCTACGAGCAGTACTTC.